These 8 T cell receptor beta chains share one sample of origin, sequenced in a study of PD-1 blockade in classical Hodgkin lymphoma (dated by TCRdb to about 2020). The library was prepared using the immunoSEQ multiplex PCR assay. What TCRdb holds here is the immuneACCESS table cut down to in-frame rearrangements. Part of the clones is not present; checked against another copy, under half of the missing clones reflect an unresolved V gene, and the others are unexplained. This sample gives about 17,000 clones in total; 65% to 85% of them show up just once. The ten largest clones take up around 2% of the sample. The time point label here, explained by the study, means: cycle 4 day 1 (C4D1), after less than 7 weeks of nivolumab. Every trial patient had relapsed after autologous stem cell transplantation, and cohorts A, B and C differed in prior brentuximab vedotin exposure. A Miltenyi CD4+ T cell isolation kit was used for magnetic negative selection to purify CD4+ T cells from thawed PBMCs.

Sequenced material: CD4+ T cells from blood, taken before the fourth cycle of nivolumab. The receptors here all came from a human donor with classical Hodgkin lymphoma.

The chain couples TRBV29-1 to TRBJ2-7; 9 bases line up with TRBD1. CDR1 and CDR2 (germline): SQVTM, ANQGSEA. There are 14 residues in the CDR3. V dropped 2 bases and J dropped 2; count of bases not matched to a gene: 4. CDR3 DNA: TGCAGCGTTGAATCTACAGGGGGCCCCTACGAGCAGTACTTC. It encodes CSVESTGGPYEQYF.

This chain joins TRBV5-6 and TRBJ1-2, with a weak D call TRBD1 (6 bases). Looked up from germline, CDR1 is SGHDT and CDR2 is YYEEEE. The CDR3 spans 15 residues. Trimming shortened V by 6 bases and J by 3 bases, and 18 bases separated the two germline ends. CDR3 amino acids: CASNYKQGSDYGYTF. CDR3 nucleotides: TGTGCCAGCAACTATAAACAGGGATCGGACTATGGCTACACCTTC.

The V call is TRBV18, the J call TRBJ2-7; 8 bases fit TRBD2. CDR3 length equals 18 residues. CDR1 KGHSH and CDR2 LQKENI come from the germline V gene. Trimming took 3 bases from V and 5 from J; bases not matched to a gene: 18. CDR3 sequence: CASSPLGPSGGPINEQYF. DNA for the CDR3: TGTGCCAGCTCACCTCTCGGCCCGTCGGGAGGGCCGATCAACGAGCAGTACTTC.

The chain links TRBV6-5 to TRBJ2-2; weak D call: TRBD2 (5 bases). CDR1 MNHEY and CDR2 SVGAGI come from the germline V gene. The CDR3 contains 14 residues. V was trimmed by 2 bases and J by 3 bases, leaving 7 bases between them. The CDR3, as DNA: TGTGCCAGCAGTTACGAGGGAGACACCGGGGAGCTGTTTTTT. Translation: CASSYEGDTGELFF.

This chain links TRBV13 with TRBJ2-2; TRBD1 matches 8 bases. Per germline, CDR1 PRHDT and CDR2 FYEKMQ (reference sequence). Germline trimming cut 6 bases from V and 5 bases from J; bases unmatched to any gene: 2. The CDR3 consists of 13 residues. As DNA, the CDR3 is TGTGCCAGCAGACAGGGGGGAACCGGGGAGCTGTTTTTT. Amino acid sequence: CASRQGGTGELFF.

V is TRBV15 and J is TRBJ2-7; TRBD1 matches 11 bases. V lost 5 bases and J lost 2; bases outside the gene matches: 5. CDR3 length equals 15 residues. Germline V gene data show CDR1 as LNHNV and CDR2 as YYDKDF (reference sequence). For the CDR3, the DNA is TGTGCCACCAGCGGGGGGACAGGGGGAACCTACGAGCAGTACTTC. As protein: CATSGGTGGTYEQYF.

As concerns this clone: Other DNA sequences of this sample code for an identical CDR3. This chain links TRBV18 with TRBJ2-7, with 9 bases fitting TRBD1. V was clipped by 3 bases and J by 1 base; unmatched bases: 1. This CDR3 has 14 amino acids. Germline V gene data show CDR1 as KGHSH and CDR2 as LQKENI. The CDR3 loop reads CASSPGTGSYEQYF. The CDR3 region has the DNA TGTGCCAGCTCACCCGGGACAGGGTCCTACGAGCAGTACTTC. The complete variable domain, with remaining parts taken from reference TRBV18 and TRBJ2-7, reads NAGVMQNPRHLVRRRGQEARLRCSPMKGHSHVYWYRQLPEEGLKFMVYLQKENIIDESGMPKERFSAEFPKEGPSILRIQQVVRGDSAAYFCASSPGTGSYEQYFGPGTRLTVT.

The chain links TRBV10-3 to TRBJ2-2; unclear D gene. Germline V lookup: CDR1 ENHRY, CDR2 SYGVKD. This CDR3 comprises 11 residues. Trimming took 6 bases from V and 8 from J, leaving 7 bases between them. This chain's CDR3 is CAIRGSGELFF. The DNA for the CDR3 is TGTGCCATCAGGGGTAGTGGGGAGCTGTTTTTT.